A selection of T cell receptor beta chains follows, all from one sample in a study of cytomegalovirus exposure and HLA in healthy donors. The protocol was immunoSEQ multiplex PCR, while the TCRdb copy is restricted to in-frame clones and leaves out a portion. The repertoire holds approximately 160,000 clones, with 80% to 90% as singletons. Sequences were obtained from PBMCs. The receptor source for this set is a woman aged 18-29 years in good health and CMV-seronegative. The conserved cysteine and the conserved F or W are not part of the CDR3 here. Fields, in order: J gene, V gene, CDR3 protein.

J gene: TRBJ1-2
V gene: TRBV30
CDR3 protein: AWNGGQATYGYT

J gene: TRBJ2-1
V gene: TRBV7-9
CDR3 protein: ASSFTTGFSSYNEQF

J gene: TRBJ1-2
V gene: TRBV5-5
CDR3 protein: ASSLHDRVRYGYT

J gene: TRBJ1-5
V gene: TRBV4-1
CDR3 protein: ASSQLAGMDQPQH

J gene: TRBJ1-4
V gene: TRBV5-6
CDR3 protein: ASSYAQGVNEKLF

J gene: TRBJ1-6
V gene: TRBV21-1
CDR3 protein: ASSRWTGLPKGNSPLH

J gene: TRBJ1-1
V gene: TRBV13
CDR3 protein: ASSWREGDDTEAF

J gene: TRBJ1-1
V gene: TRBV27
CDR3 protein: ASSLSFRGAAEAF

J gene: TRBJ1-1
V gene: TRBV6-5
CDR3 protein: ASSDRAWTEAF

J gene: TRBJ1-2
V gene: TRBV5-8
CDR3 protein: ASSREGGGYGYT

J gene: TRBJ2-3
V gene: TRBV5-1
CDR3 protein: ASSPRVHSADTQY

J gene: TRBJ2-6
V gene: TRBV4-1
CDR3 protein: ASSQDLIGAGANVLT

J gene: TRBJ1-1
V gene: TRBV4-2
CDR3 protein: ASSQNRQMNTEAF

J gene: TRBJ1-1
V gene: TRBV27
CDR3 protein: ASGKLDTGTEAF

J gene: TRBJ2-1
V gene: TRBV6-5
CDR3 protein: ASSSTPGEQF

J gene: TRBJ2-7
V gene: TRBV19
CDR3 protein: ASSMSIALQYEQY

J gene: TRBJ1-4
V gene: TRBV4-3
CDR3 protein: ASSQEPKWGGNGEKLF

J gene: TRBJ2-7
V gene: TRBV12-5
CDR3 protein: ASGLEQGSYEQY

J gene: TRBJ1-2
V gene: TRBV7-9
CDR3 protein: ASSQGQGSGYT

J gene: TRBJ1-1
V gene: TRBV11-2
CDR3 protein: ASVGGALNTEAF

J gene: TRBJ2-3
V gene: TRBV4-3
CDR3 protein: ASSQVGNSHDTQY

J gene: TRBJ2-7
V gene: TRBV18
CDR3 protein: ASSPLMGQNSYEQY

J gene: TRBJ2-1
V gene: TRBV10-2
CDR3 protein: ASSVPGEQF

J gene: TRBJ1-6
V gene: TRBV6-5
CDR3 protein: ASSLQGQRSPLH

J gene: TRBJ2-6
V gene: TRBV4-2
CDR3 protein: ASSQESTSGTPRANVLT

J gene: TRBJ2-3
V gene: TRBV10-2
CDR3 protein: ATFGGDTQY

J gene: TRBJ1-5
V gene: TRBV5-5
CDR3 protein: ASSLGQNNQPQH

J gene: TRBJ2-3
V gene: TRBV2
CDR3 protein: ATSRGPTDTQY

J gene: TRBJ1-1
V gene: TRBV14
CDR3 protein: ASSHRQGAVSNTEAF

J gene: TRBJ2-5
V gene: TRBV5-1
CDR3 protein: ASSPGLRSVGETQY

J gene: TRBJ2-1
V gene: TRBV27
CDR3 protein: ASSFISGGNEQF

J gene: TRBJ2-7
V gene: TRBV15
CDR3 protein: ATSRDGAVFAYEQY

J gene: TRBJ2-2
V gene: TRBV11-2
CDR3 protein: ASSRRGSGDTGELF

J gene: TRBJ2-2
V gene: TRBV10-3
CDR3 protein: AITELQNTGELF

J gene: TRBJ1-5
V gene: TRBV6-6
CDR3 protein: ASQKEGRNQPQH

J gene: TRBJ2-3
V gene: TRBV7-2
CDR3 protein: ASSFQTGSTDTQY

J gene: TRBJ2-3
V gene: TRBV15
CDR3 protein: ATSRIRQGTDTQY

J gene: TRBJ2-3
V gene: TRBV5-4
CDR3 protein: ASSGAGGRTDTQY

J gene: TRBJ2-5
V gene: TRBV5-1
CDR3 protein: ASRIGQEETQY

J gene: TRBJ1-1
V gene: TRBV12-5
CDR3 protein: ASGSWGGDRMNTEAF

J gene: TRBJ1-2
V gene: TRBV9
CDR3 protein: ASSPEPGQLYGYT

J gene: TRBJ1-5
V gene: TRBV10-3
CDR3 protein: AISGGGFNQPQH

J gene: TRBJ2-1
V gene: TRBV9
CDR3 protein: ASSVGSGGADEQF

J gene: TRBJ2-5
V gene: TRBV5-1
CDR3 protein: ASSGSGSGTVQETQY

J gene: TRBJ2-5
V gene: TRBV4-3
CDR3 protein: ASSPTGEETQY

J gene: TRBJ1-4
V gene: TRBV29-1
CDR3 protein: SVEEETGMF

J gene: TRBJ1-1
V gene: TRBV5-4
CDR3 protein: ASSSLGTEGTEAF

J gene: TRBJ2-7
V gene: TRBV6-5
CDR3 protein: ASAVRGRDYEQY

J gene: TRBJ1-6
V gene: TRBV9
CDR3 protein: ASSSSRVSGNSPLH

J gene: TRBJ2-5
V gene: TRBV6-1
CDR3 protein: ASVNRGFGETQY

J gene: TRBJ2-2
V gene: TRBV30
CDR3 protein: AWSGSYTGELF

J gene: TRBJ1-5
V gene: TRBV7-8
CDR3 protein: ASSFGGMVQPQH

J gene: TRBJ1-5
V gene: TRBV2
CDR3 protein: ASTSEGRGGPQH

J gene: TRBJ1-1
V gene: TRBV12-1
CDR3 protein: ASSSEQGKAF